The 32 T cell receptor beta chains in this list originate from one sample, sequenced in a study of blood T cell repertoires in COVID-19. The assay was immunoSEQ multiplex PCR, and TCRdb's table has in-frame clones only and misses some. Seen here are approximately 160,000 clones, approximately 85% observed once, and the top ten hold 11%. The sequencing input was peripheral blood. The receptors stem from a man aged 55 to 70 with active or convalescent COVID-19.

This clone was detected only once. The chain joins TRBV18 to TRBJ2-1; unclear D gene. The length of the CDR3 is 13 residues. The V gene's germline CDR1 is KGHSH and CDR2 LQKENI. Trimming removed 8 bases at V and 3 bases at J, with 11 bases between. CDR3 bases: TGTGCCAGCACACAGACTTACTACAATGAGCAGTTCTTC. Its translation: CASTQTYYNEQFF.

The chain couples TRBV15 to TRBJ1-4; 7 nucleotides match TRBD1. This CDR3 spans 13 amino acids. V gave up 5 bases and J gave up 6 bases; unmatched junction bases: 3. Germline CDR1 LNHNV, CDR2 YYDKDF (reference sequence). In DNA form, the CDR3 reads TGTGCCACCAGCCGAGGGACAGATGAAAAACTGTTTTTT. Translating it yields CATSRGTDEKLFF.

This chain connects TRBV28 to TRBJ2-1; tentative D call: TRBD2 (6 bases). V shed 1 base and J shed 4 bases, with 11 bases lying between them. The germline V gene has CDR1 MDHEN and CDR2 SYDVKM. The CDR3 totals 15 residues. The CDR3 DNA is TGTGCCAGCAGTTTATTTCTCGCGGGGTACAATGAGCAGTTCTTC. Amino acids: CASSLFLAGYNEQFF.

The chain joins TRBV15 to TRBJ1-2; D is unresolved. V was shortened by 0 bases and J by 5 bases, with 4 bases between the two germline ends. The CDR3 extends over 12 amino acids. Germline-derived CDR1 and CDR2 are LNHNV and YYDKDF (reference sequence). CDR3 nucleotide sequence: TGTGCCACCAGCAGAGACATTTATGGCTACACCTTC. Its protein product is CATSRDIYGYTF.

The genes are TRBV6-1 and TRBJ1-1; 11 positions match TRBD1. Trimming removed 0 bases from V and 4 bases from J; junction bases left unmatched: 1. Germline V CDR1 and CDR2: MNHNS, SASEGT. CDR3 length equals 15 residues. In DNA, the CDR3 is TGTGCCAGCAGTGAAGCGGGGACAGGGGGCACTGAAGCTTTCTTT. It specifies CASSEAGTGGTEAFF.

This rearrangement joins TRBV2 to TRBJ2-7; TRBD1 aligns across 7 bases. Germline values: CDR1 SNHLY, CDR2 FYNNEI. This CDR3 spans 14 amino acids. Trimming at V came to 11 bases and at J to 7 bases, leaving 17 bases not matched to a gene. The CDR3 nucleotides are TGTGCCTGCGCCCGGGACAGAACCTCTCGGGAGCAGTACTTC. Protein sequence: CACARDRTSREQYF. Combining the CDR3 with reference TRBV2 and TRBJ2-7 gives the whole variable domain EPEVTQTPSHQVTQMGQEVILRCVPISNHLYFYWYRQILGQKVEFLVSFYNNEISEKSEIFDDQFSVERPDGSNFTLKIRSTKLEDSAMYFCACARDRTSREQYFGPGTRLTVT.

This clone came up a few times. The chain is built from TRBV19 and TRBJ1-6; 7 positions agree with TRBD1. Trimming removed 1 base from V and 7 bases from J; junction bases left unmatched: 4. CDR1 is LNHDA, CDR2 SQIVND, per germline (reference sequence). The CDR3 contains 15 residues. Here the CDR3 DNA reads TGTGCCAGTAGTATAGGAGGGGGCGCAAATTCACCCCTCCACTTT. Amino acid sequence: CASSIGGGANSPLHF.

The chain links TRBV9 to TRBJ2-3; 7 bases align to TRBD1. CDR1 and CDR2 from the germline V gene are SGDLS and YYNGEE. The CDR3 loop spans 15 amino acids. The ends lost 3 bases at V and 2 bases at J; junction bases unmatched: 6. The CDR3 sequence is CASSGTGDHTDTQYF. In DNA, the CDR3 is TGTGCCAGCAGCGGAACAGGGGACCACACAGATACGCAGTATTTT.

The chain employs TRBV5-4 and TRBJ2-3; 7 bases align to TRBD1. The CDR3 consists of 16 residues. Germline loops: CDR1 SGHNT, CDR2 YYREEE (reference sequence). The ends lost 4 bases at V and 0 bases at J; junction bases unmatched: 8. CDR3 bases: TGTGCCAGCAGCCGATGGACAGGTAGAAGCACAGATACGCAGTATTTT. It codes for CASSRWTGRSTDTQYF.

The gene calls are TRBV28 and TRBJ2-7; TRBD2 matches at 7 bases. The germline V gene encodes CDR1 MDHEN and CDR2 SYDVKM. The V segment lost 5 bases and the J segment 6 bases; nucleotides outside the gene matches: 13. This CDR3 is 15 amino acids long. CDR3 coding DNA: TGTGCCAGCAGTGGGGGTGGTAGCGGGCTCGGCGAGCAGTACTTC. It yields the protein CASSGGGSGLGEQYF.

This chain uses TRBV2 with TRBJ1-2; D is unresolved. V was trimmed by 7 bases and J by 7 bases, leaving 16 bases between them. The CDR3 is 13 amino acids. Germline-derived CDR1 and CDR2 are SNHLY and FYNNEI. The CDR3 is CASTLGPLSGYTF. CDR3 DNA sequence: TGTGCCAGCACCCTGGGCCCTCTAAGTGGCTACACCTTC. Full variable domain (missing parts from reference TRBV2 and TRBJ1-2): EPEVTQTPSHQVTQMGQEVILRCVPISNHLYFYWYRQILGQKVEFLVSFYNNEISEKSEIFDDQFSVERPDGSNFTLKIRSTKLEDSAMYFCASTLGPLSGYTFGSGTRLTVV.

This clone was counted at least ten times. The V call is TRBV7-8, the J call TRBJ1-2; D is possibly TRBD1 (6 bases). The germline CDR1 and CDR2 sequences are SGHVS and FQNEAQ. The germline V and J ends were trimmed by 5 bases and 0 bases, with 16 bases remaining between them. This CDR3 has 16 residues. CDR3 coding DNA: TGTGCCAGCAGCGCCGCTTACAGGGAAGCTAACTATGGCTACACCTTC. It encodes CASSAAYREANYGYTF. Full variable domain (remainder filled in from reference TRBV7-8 and TRBJ1-2): GAGVSQSPRYKVAKRGQDVALRCDPISGHVSLFWYQQALGQGPEFLTYFQNEAQLDKSGLPSDRFFAERPEGSVSTLKIQRTQQEDSAVYLCASSAAYREANYGYTFGSGTRLTVV.

This rearrangement joins TRBV13 to TRBJ2-7; D uncertain. Trimming stripped 1 base from V and 6 bases from J, with 16 bases between. CDR3 size: 15 residues. Germline V gene sequence: CDR1 PRHDT, CDR2 FYEKMQ (reference sequence). Written as DNA, the CDR3 is TGTGCCAGCAGCTTAGTGGCGGCCCAGAGGAGCGAGCAGTACTTC. This codes for CASSLVAAQRSEQYF.

The chain links TRBV28 to TRBJ1-4, with TRBD1 identical over 8 bases. CDR3 length: 14 residues. J gave up 10 bases and V 2 bases, and 6 bases lay outside the gene matches. In germline, CDR1 is MDHEN, CDR2 SYDVKM. The CDR3 region is CASSLEQGGRKLFF. The CDR3 region has the DNA TGTGCCAGCAGTTTAGAACAGGGGGGGAGAAAACTGTTTTTT.

There are a few counts of this clone. This chain connects TRBV10-3 to TRBJ2-3, with 8 positions matching TRBD1. The germline V gene encodes CDR1 ENHRY and CDR2 SYGVKD. The CDR3 sequence is 14 residues long. V shed 8 bases and J 6 bases; nucleotides not matched to a gene: 10. CDR3 amino acids: CAIRGQDQVDTQYF. The CDR3 coding sequence is TGTGCCATCCGGGGACAGGATCAGGTGGATACGCAGTATTTT.

This clone was seen only a few times. Here the CDR3 DNA reads TGTGCCAGCAGCTCCACCGGGACAGACTATGGCTACACCTTC. Translating it yields CASSSTGTDYGYTF. The rearrangement uses TRBV7-3 and TRBJ1-2; TRBD1 matches 7 bases. Germline loops: CDR1 SGHTA, CDR2 FQGTGA. The CDR3 runs to 14 residues. V lost 4 bases and J lost 3; bases outside the gene matches: 5.

The CDR3 bases are TGTGCCAGCAGCTTTCGGGGGACGGGCAATCAGCCCCAGCATTTT. It translates to CASSFRGTGNQPQHF. V gene TRBV5-6 combines with J gene TRBJ1-5, with D possibly matching TRBD1 (5 bases). With 2 bases removed from V and 2 bases from J, the gap between germline ends came to 11 bases. CDR1 and CDR2 from the germline V gene are SGHDT and YYEEEE. The CDR3 spans 15 residues.

This clone was recorded a few times. At the DNA level, this CDR3 is encoded by other sequences in the same sample as well. This rearrangement joins TRBV7-3 to TRBJ2-5; D may be TRBD2 (7 bases). This CDR3 is 15 amino acids long. CDR1 and CDR2 (germline): SGHTA, FQGTGA. The V end lost 3 bases, the J end lost 3 bases, and 14 bases lay between the germline ends. CDR3 coding DNA: TGTGCCAGCAGCTTCGGGTGGGGGGGCAAAGAGACCCAGTACTTC. It specifies CASSFGWGGKETQYF.

The chain uses TRBV4-2 and TRBJ2-3, with 11 bases matching TRBD2. The CDR3 is 17 residues long. The germline V gene has CDR1 LGHNA and CDR2 YNFKEQ. V gave up 4 bases and J gave up 2 bases; unmatched junction bases: 8. The CDR3 bases are TGTGCCAGCAGCCGGGAGGGACTAGCGGCGAACACAGATACGCAGTATTTT. Translating it yields CASSREGLAANTDTQYF.

The chain couples TRBV7-9 to TRBJ2-2; D not certain. The V end was cut by 0 bases, the J end by 5 bases, with 4 bases between. This CDR3 is built from 13 residues. Germline lookup yields CDR1 SEHNR and CDR2 FQNEAQ (reference sequence). Here the CDR3 DNA reads TGTGCCAGCAGCTTAGCCGGGACCGGGGAGCTGTTTTTT. Translated: CASSLAGTGELFF.

This chain links TRBV7-9 with TRBJ2-2; 7 bases agree with TRBD1. Trimming removed 4 bases from V and 3 bases from J; junction bases left unmatched: 5. Per the germline V gene, CDR1 is SEHNR and CDR2 is FQNEAQ (reference sequence). This CDR3 contains 15 residues. The CDR3 DNA reads as TGTGCCAGCAGCTCCAGGGGGTTAGACACCGGGGAGCTGTTTTTT. Protein: CASSSRGLDTGELFF.

V is TRBV29-1 and J is TRBJ2-7; possible D gene TRBD1, 8 bases. This CDR3 contains 14 residues. The germline gives CDR1 SQVTM, CDR2 ANQGSEA. Trimming removed 4 bases from V and 1 base from J, with 14 bases in between. CDR3 in DNA: TGCAGCGTTGCAACAGGGGGGGTATCCTACGAGCAGTACTTC. Amino acids: CSVATGGVSYEQYF.

The chain links TRBV7-3 to TRBJ2-1; 9 nucleotides line up with TRBD1. The CDR3 is 15 residues long. V gave up 4 bases and J gave up 5 bases; unmatched junction bases: 6. From germline, CDR1 is SGHTA and CDR2 FQGTGA. CDR3: CASSSSGQGNNEQFF. The CDR3 bases are TGTGCCAGCAGCTCCTCGGGACAGGGAAACAATGAGCAGTTCTTC.

The chain employs TRBV29-1 and TRBJ2-1; 13 positions match TRBD2. Germline CDR1 reads SQVTM; CDR2 reads ANQGSEA. This CDR3 has 14 residues. Unmatched junction bases numbered 7, after V lost 8 bases and J lost 6 bases. CDR3 nucleotide sequence: TGCAGCTACCCCCGGACTAGCGGGAGCAATGAGCAGTTCTTC. This codes for CSYPRTSGSNEQFF.

Concerning this clone itself: This sample also contains other DNA sequences that code for the same CDR3. The CDR3 is CASSQGGGGNQPQHF. In nucleotides, the CDR3 is TGTGCCAGCAGCCAAGGCGGGGGTGGCAATCAGCCCCAGCATTTT. The chain combines TRBV3-1 (or the pseudogene TRBV3-2) with TRBJ1-5, with D maybe TRBD1 (5 bases). CDR1 is LGHDT and CDR2 is YNNKEL in the germline V gene (reference sequence). The CDR3 totals 15 residues. Trimming removed 1 base from V and 2 bases from J, with 9 bases in between.

V is TRBV9 and J is TRBJ1-5; D uncertain. The length of the CDR3 is 14 residues. V dropped 1 base and J dropped 6 bases, with 11 bases sitting between them. In germline, CDR1 is SGDLS, CDR2 YYNGEE. The CDR3 loop is CASSVHGDAQPQHF. The CDR3 DNA is TGTGCCAGCAGCGTACACGGTGATGCTCAGCCCCAGCATTTT.

V and J are TRBV29-1 and TRBJ2-5; the D gene is possibly TRBD2 (5 bases). Germline V lookup: CDR1 SQVTM, CDR2 ANQGSEA. Trimming pared 7 bases from V and 4 bases from J, leaving 13 bases between. The CDR3 has 12 residues. CDR3 sequence: CSGRLGRETQYF. The CDR3, as DNA: TGCAGCGGAAGGCTGGGGAGAGAGACCCAGTACTTC.

This rearrangement joins TRBV5-8 to TRBJ1-1, with 8 bases lining up with TRBD1. V lost 3 bases and J lost 4; bases outside the gene matches: 14. This CDR3 region has 17 residues. Per germline, CDR1 SGHTS and CDR2 YDEGEE. DNA of the CDR3: TGTGCCAGCAGCTCCGACTTGACAGGGGCTGGTGGCACTGAAGCTTTCTTT. It encodes CASSSDLTGAGGTEAFF. The whole variable domain, filled in from reference TRBV5-8 and TRBJ1-1, reads EAGVTQSPTHLIKTRGQQATLRCSPISGHTSVYWYQQALGLGLQFLLWYDEGEERNRGNFPPRFSGRQFPNYSSELNVNALELEDSALYLCASSSDLTGAGGTEAFFGQGTRLTVV.

The chain carries TRBV20-1 and TRBJ1-5; 10 bases line up with TRBD1. Germline lookup yields CDR1 DFQATT and CDR2 SNEGSKA (reference sequence). The junction had 4 bases not matched to a gene; V was cut back by 3 bases and J by 5 bases. The CDR3 extends over 14 amino acids. The CDR3, as DNA: TGCAGTGCTAGTTCGGGGACAGGGGATCAGCCCCAGCATTTT. It specifies CSASSGTGDQPQHF.

The chain has TRBV4-1 and TRBJ1-4, with D perhaps matching TRBD1 (5 bases). V was pared by 4 bases and J by 8 bases, with 20 bases between. Germline CDR1 MGHRA, CDR2 YSYEKL. The CDR3 spans 16 residues. DNA for the CDR3: TGCGCCAGCAGCCCATCGCGTGGGGGGGATGGGGAAAAACTGTTTTTT. Its translation is CASSPSRGGDGEKLFF.

The V call is TRBV14, the J call TRBJ1-6, with 7 bases that match TRBD1. The ends lost 6 bases at V and 7 bases at J; junction bases unmatched: 9. The CDR3 is 15 residues long. The germline gives CDR1 SGHDN, CDR2 FVKESK. The CDR3 protein is CASSLPGTVNSPLHF. The CDR3 nucleotides read TGTGCCAGCAGTCTCCCCGGGACAGTCAATTCACCCCTCCACTTT.

The chain is built from TRBV6-1 and TRBJ1-2; 8 bases match TRBD1. The germline V gene encodes CDR1 MNHNS and CDR2 SASEGT. The CDR3 contains 14 residues. The V and J ends lost 3 bases and 4 bases, in that order; junction bases with no gene match: 4. The CDR3: CASSETGVGYGYTF. CDR3 nucleotide sequence: TGTGCCAGCAGTGAGACAGGGGTTGGCTATGGCTACACCTTC.